The next 13 T cell receptor beta chains were all read from a single sample in a study of cytomegalovirus exposure and HLA in healthy donors. Researchers ran the PCR with 60 Vbeta and 13 Jbeta primers. Sequencing used immunoSEQ multiplex PCR; TCRdb keeps in-frame clones, though not all of them. The repertoire holds about 200,000 clones, with approximately 85% as singletons. Sequenced sample: PBMCs. The receptors were gathered from a woman aged 45 to 65 in good health and CMV-seronegative.

The chain couples TRBV6-5 to TRBJ1-1, with D maybe TRBD1 (6 bases). This CDR3 is 14 amino acids long. Germline CDR1 reads MNHEY; CDR2 reads SVGAGI. Between the trimmed V and J ends, which lost 7 bases and 2 bases, there was a span of 14 bases. The CDR3 nucleotides are TGTGCCAGCAAAACAGGGACGTCCAACACTGAAGCTTTCTTT. Amino acid sequence: CASKTGTSNTEAFF.

The rearrangement uses TRBV15 and TRBJ1-1, with a tentative D call TRBD1 (5 bases). The germline gives CDR1 LNHNV, CDR2 YYDKDF (reference sequence). This CDR3 has 15 residues. V lost 10 bases and J 4 bases, leaving 22 bases between the germline ends. The CDR3 here is CAISGQGRRSTEAFF. The CDR3 DNA follows: TGTGCCATCTCCGGGCAGGGCCGAAGGAGCACTGAAGCTTTCTTT.

The chain has TRBV7-6 and TRBJ2-2; a weak D match, TRBD1 (5 bases). Germline CDR1 reads SGHVS; CDR2 reads FNYEAQ. The V gene lost 3 bases and the J gene lost 3 bases, with 17 bases spanning the gap. This CDR3 is built from 17 residues. The CDR3 DNA follows: TGTGCCAGCAGCTTTTTAAATTTTGTAGGGGACACCGGGGAGCTGTTTTTT. As protein: CASSFLNFVGDTGELFF.

The gene calls are TRBV14 and TRBJ1-4; D possibly corresponds to TRBD1 (5 bases). Trimming cost V 4 bases and J 4 bases, with 16 bases left between them. Germline V gene data show CDR1 as SGHDN and CDR2 as FVKESK. The CDR3 sequence is 16 residues long. The CDR3 protein is CASSPNLGGRNEKLFF. CDR3 DNA: TGTGCCAGCAGCCCAAACCTCGGGGGTCGTAATGAAAAACTGTTTTTT.

V usage is TRBV9 and J usage is TRBJ1-1; TRBD1 agrees at 10 bases. Losses at the gene ends were 3 bases for V and 1 base for J; bases not matched to a gene: 6. Germline V gene lookup returns CDR1 SGDLS and CDR2 YYNGEE. The CDR3 contains 16 residues. The CDR3 DNA reads as TGTGCCAGCAGCGACTCGACAGGGGGCCCGAACACTGAAGCTTTCTTT. This encodes CASSDSTGGPNTEAFF.

The chain joins TRBV7-2 to TRBJ2-5; 11 nucleotides match TRBD2. Germline V gene sequence: CDR1 SGHTA, CDR2 FQGNSA. V trimming: 1 base; J trimming: 5 bases; junction bases outside the gene matches: 3. This CDR3 region has 15 residues. The CDR3: CASSLEGLAGETQYF. In DNA, the CDR3 is TGTGCCAGCAGCTTAGAAGGACTAGCGGGTGAGACCCAGTACTTC.

This chain links TRBV6-1 with TRBJ2-3, with D unresolved. The CDR3 is made up of 18 amino acids. Trimming took 1 base from V and 7 from J, leaving 24 bases between them. Looked up from germline, CDR1 is MNHNS and CDR2 is SASEGT. CDR3 coding DNA: TGTGCCAGCAGTGAAGAATCGGCACGGAGACGAGTTGGATATACGCAGTATTTT. As protein: CASSEESARRRVGYTQYF.

The V call is TRBV19, the J call TRBJ2-5; 7 bases line up with TRBD1. TRBJ2-7 explains the end of the DNA better; the J call may be wrong. Germline-derived CDR1 and CDR2 are LNHDA and SQIVND (reference sequence). The CDR3 sequence is 13 residues long. CDR3 coding DNA: TGTGCCAGTAAGGACGACAGGGTCTACGAGCAGTACTTC. It is translated as CASKDDRVYEQYF.

This chain uses TRBV9 with TRBJ1-5; the D is unclear. This CDR3 is 13 amino acids long. Germline lookup yields CDR1 SGDLS and CDR2 YYNGEE. The V end was cut by 5 bases, the J end by 9 bases, with 15 bases between. CDR3 sequence: CASSRTGSGPQHF. The CDR3 nucleotides read TGTGCCAGCAGTCGGACGGGGTCAGGGCCCCAGCATTTT.

The chain recombines TRBV11-2 with TRBJ2-1; 8 nucleotides agree with TRBD2. Trimming took 6 bases from V and 7 from J; bases not matched to a gene: 11. The CDR3 consists of 15 residues. Germline assignment: CDR1 SGHAT and CDR2 FQNNGV. The CDR3 bases are TGTGCCAGCAGTTTGACCGGGACTAGGCATAATGAGCAGTTCTTC. Encoded protein: CASSLTGTRHNEQFF.

The chain is built from TRBV11-2 and TRBJ2-5; D remains unclear. The CDR3 loop spans 13 amino acids. CDR1 is SGHAT, CDR2 FQNNGV, per germline. V was trimmed by 1 base and J by 3 bases, leaving 6 bases between them. This CDR3 is CASSLGPKETQYF. In nucleotides, the CDR3 is TGTGCCAGCAGCTTAGGTCCTAAAGAGACCCAGTACTTC.

The gene calls are TRBV7-9 and TRBJ1-2, with TRBD1 matching 9 bases. Germline-derived CDR1 and CDR2 are SEHNR and FQNEAQ (reference sequence). This CDR3 comprises 15 residues. The V segment lost 5 bases and the J segment 3 bases; nucleotides outside the gene matches: 7. CDR3 nucleotide sequence: TGTGCCAGCAGCCCGCGACAGGGGGAGGACTATGGCTACACCTTC. It specifies CASSPRQGEDYGYTF.

V gene TRBV28 combines with J gene TRBJ2-1; 12 nucleotides match TRBD1. Unmatched junction bases numbered 2, after V lost 0 bases and J lost 8 bases. Germline V lookup: CDR1 MDHEN, CDR2 SYDVKM. This CDR3 has 15 amino acids. The CDR3 loop reads CASSLWGTGGHEQFF. The CDR3 region has the DNA TGTGCCAGCAGTTTATGGGGGACAGGGGGCCATGAGCAGTTCTTC. Based on the CDR3 plus reference TRBV28 and TRBJ2-1, the full variable domain is DVKVTQSSRYLVKRTGEKVFLECVQDMDHENMFWYRQDPGLGLRLIYFSYDVKMKEKGDIPEGYSVSREKKERFSLILESASTNQTSMYLCASSLWGTGGHEQFFGPGTRLTVL.